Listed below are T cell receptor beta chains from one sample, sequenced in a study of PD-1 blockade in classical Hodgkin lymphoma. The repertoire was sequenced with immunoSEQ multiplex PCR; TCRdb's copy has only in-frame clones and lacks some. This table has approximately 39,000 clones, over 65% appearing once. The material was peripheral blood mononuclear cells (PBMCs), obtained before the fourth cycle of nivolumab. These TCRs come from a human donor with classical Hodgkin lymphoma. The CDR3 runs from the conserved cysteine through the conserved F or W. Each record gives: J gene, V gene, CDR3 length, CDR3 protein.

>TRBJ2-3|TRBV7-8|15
CASSLEFRDTDTQYF
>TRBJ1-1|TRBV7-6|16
CASSPRGGIGNTEAFF
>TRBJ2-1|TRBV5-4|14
CASSRGTGAYEQFF
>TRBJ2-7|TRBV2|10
CASSADEQYF
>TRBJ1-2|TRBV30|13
CAWTSDYLYGYTF
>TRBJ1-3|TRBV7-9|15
CASSLMAGKRNTIYF
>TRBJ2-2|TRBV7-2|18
CASSQDDSGGPNTGELFF
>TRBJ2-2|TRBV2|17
CASWRTSGGDHPGELFF
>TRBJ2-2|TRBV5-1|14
CASRGGPNTGELFF
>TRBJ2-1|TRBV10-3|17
CAISESDGATNYNEQFF
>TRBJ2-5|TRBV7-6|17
CASSLGPGLAVQETQYF
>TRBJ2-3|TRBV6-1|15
CASSEQDSGTDTQYF
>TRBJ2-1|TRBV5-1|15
CASSLDGQGSNEQFF
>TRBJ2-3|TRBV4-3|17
CASSQGGAGGHEDTQYF
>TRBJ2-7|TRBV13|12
CASSVDRGRQYF
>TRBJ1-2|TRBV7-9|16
CASSQEAGTTNYGYTF
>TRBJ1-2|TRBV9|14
CASSPTGGSGGYTF
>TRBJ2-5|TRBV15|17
CATSRGLGGAEQETQYF
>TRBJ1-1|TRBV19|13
CASSLQANTEAFF
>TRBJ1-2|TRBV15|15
CATSRVTGINYGYTF
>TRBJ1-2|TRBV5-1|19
CASSLRLGRDRDQGYGYTF
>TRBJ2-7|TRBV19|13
CASAGQGFYEQYF
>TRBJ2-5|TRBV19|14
CASSTSGGAETQYF
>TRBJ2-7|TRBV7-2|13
CASSFDRGYEQYF
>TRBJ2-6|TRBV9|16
CASSGRGPAGANVLTF
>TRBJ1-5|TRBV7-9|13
CASSRDPNQPQHF
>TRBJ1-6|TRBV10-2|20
CASSETGTRSTSSYNSPLHF
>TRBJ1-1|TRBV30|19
CAWAGPSIFSTTGTTEAFF
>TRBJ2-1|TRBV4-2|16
CASSPPGLAGGIEQFF
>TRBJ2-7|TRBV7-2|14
CASRSTGAAYEQYF